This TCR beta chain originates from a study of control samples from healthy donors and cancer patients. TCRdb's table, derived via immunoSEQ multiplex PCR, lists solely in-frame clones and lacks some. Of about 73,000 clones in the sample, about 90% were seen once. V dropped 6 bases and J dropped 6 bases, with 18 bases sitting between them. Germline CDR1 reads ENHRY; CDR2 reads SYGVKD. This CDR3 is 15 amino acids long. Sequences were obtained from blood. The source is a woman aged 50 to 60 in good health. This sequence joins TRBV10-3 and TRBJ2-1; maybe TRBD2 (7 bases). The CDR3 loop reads CAISQRGREINEQFF. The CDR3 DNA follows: TGTGCCATCAGCCAACGGGGGCGGGAGATCAATGAGCAGTTCTTC.